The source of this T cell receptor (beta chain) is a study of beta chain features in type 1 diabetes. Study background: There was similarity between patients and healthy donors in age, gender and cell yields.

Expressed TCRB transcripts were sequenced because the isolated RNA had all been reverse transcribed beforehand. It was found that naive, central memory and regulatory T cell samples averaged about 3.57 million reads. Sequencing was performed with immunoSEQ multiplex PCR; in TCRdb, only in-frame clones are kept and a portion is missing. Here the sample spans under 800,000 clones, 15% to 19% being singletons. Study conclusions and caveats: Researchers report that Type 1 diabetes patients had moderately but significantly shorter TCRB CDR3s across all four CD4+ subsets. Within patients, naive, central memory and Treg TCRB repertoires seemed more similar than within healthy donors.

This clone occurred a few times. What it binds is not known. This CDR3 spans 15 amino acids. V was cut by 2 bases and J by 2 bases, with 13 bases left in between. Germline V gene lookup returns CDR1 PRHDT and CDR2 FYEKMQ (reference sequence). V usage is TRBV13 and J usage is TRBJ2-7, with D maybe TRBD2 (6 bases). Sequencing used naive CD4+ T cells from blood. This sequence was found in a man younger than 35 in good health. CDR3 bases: TGTGCCAGCAGCTTAATGGCGGGCGGGGCCTACGAGCAGTACTTC. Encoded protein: CASSLMAGGAYEQYF. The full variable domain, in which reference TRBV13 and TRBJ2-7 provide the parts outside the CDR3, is AAGVIQSPRHLIKEKRETATLKCYPIPRHDTVYWYQQGPGQDPQFLISFYEKMQSDKGSIPDRFSAQQFSDYHSELNMSSLELGDSALYFCASSLMAGGAYEQYFGPGTRLTVT.